The rows below give T cell receptor beta chains drawn from one sample of a study of T cell responses to AZD1222 COVID-19 vaccine. Data came from immunoSEQ multiplex PCR; TCRdb stores just in-frame clones and leaves some out. This table holds 95,000 to 110,000 clones, approximately 90% found once. The input for sequencing was peripheral blood, taken 28 days after the second AZD1222 dose. The receptors were sampled from an adult who received the AZD1222 COVID-19 vaccine. The CDR3 runs from the conserved cysteine through the conserved F or W. Fields, in order: D gene, V gene, J gene, CDR3 protein. The D gene is left open where the match is weak.

TRBD1	TRBV5-1	TRBJ1-6	CASSFQGESSPLHF
NA	TRBV29-1	TRBJ2-5	CSVPLGQETQYF
NA	TRBV7-2	TRBJ2-1	CASASTVYNEQFF
NA	TRBV29-1	TRBJ2-7	CSVSPRQSSYEQYF
NA	TRBV18	TRBJ2-4	CASSPQGWIAKNIQYF
NA	TRBV6-5	TRBJ2-1	CATQGYNEQFF
NA	TRBV11-2	TRBJ1-5	CASSLDLNQPQHF
NA	TRBV2	TRBJ2-7	CASSEAAYSYEQYF
NA	TRBV6-5	TRBJ2-4	CASSPQGAKNIQYF
TRBD1	TRBV5-3	TRBJ1-1	CARSGDRKNTEAFF
TRBD1	TRBV27	TRBJ2-3	CASSLLGTGSTRADTQYF
NA	TRBV19	TRBJ1-2	CASSPSGTYGYTF
NA	TRBV10-3	TRBJ1-5	CAITGPQANQPQHF
TRBD1	TRBV7-2	TRBJ2-3	CAGQGSTDTQYF
NA	TRBV5-8	TRBJ1-5	CASRTHPGPISNQPQHF
NA	TRBV5-1	TRBJ2-7	CASSPSGARSSYEQYF
TRBD1	TRBV29-1	TRBJ2-5	CSVEWDRETQYF
NA	TRBV6-5	TRBJ1-4	CASSNSEKLFF
NA	TRBV5-1	TRBJ1-1	CASSSQGSRNTEAFF
TRBD1	TRBV19	TRBJ2-7	CASRGQGRSSEQYF
NA	TRBV7-9	TRBJ1-3	CASSLLGATDFNGNTIYF
TRBD1	TRBV18	TRBJ1-5	CASSAQGYQPQHF
NA	TRBV14	TRBJ1-1	CASSQVRQGPPFF
TRBD1	TRBV7-9	TRBJ2-1	CASSAAGQGANEQFF
NA	TRBV6-5	TRBJ1-3	CAGDPGGTIYF
NA	TRBV6-6	TRBJ1-4	CASSYPGVSEKLFF
NA	TRBV20-1	TRBJ2-7	CSARDSYEQYF
NA	TRBV6-5	TRBJ2-7	CASSYSRGGYEQYF
NA	TRBV6-6	TRBJ2-7	CASSYQGPTYF
NA	TRBV4-1	TRBJ1-2	CASSQGVPIYGYTF
NA	TRBV5-6	TRBJ2-1	CASSLRRINSYNEQFF
TRBD1	TRBV5-1	TRBJ2-1	CASSVTSGTGYYNEQFF
NA	TRBV5-1	TRBJ2-3	CASSKTDTQYF
NA	TRBV12-3/TRBV12-4	TRBJ1-6	CASSYGRNSPLHF
NA	TRBV7-9	TRBJ1-2	CASSLGDIPNYGYTF
TRBD1	TRBV19	TRBJ2-1	CASSLDRGRLNEQFF
NA	TRBV5-4	TRBJ2-3	CASSGRDSLTDTQYF
NA	TRBV30	TRBJ1-6	CAWSPRGRDNSPLHF
NA	TRBV7-9	TRBJ1-5	CASSLERDLNQPQHF
TRBD1	TRBV3-1/TRBV3-2	TRBJ2-7	CASSQETGGTYEQYF
TRBD1	TRBV7-8	TRBJ2-3	CASSSLPGGRTDTQYF
TRBD2	TRBV19	TRBJ2-3	CASSPGGADTQYF
NA	TRBV5-6	TRBJ1-5	CASSLGFNSNQPQHF
NA	TRBV18	TRBJ2-1	CASSPPEEIGEQFF
TRBD2	TRBV10-2	TRBJ2-1	CASSELASSYNEQFF
NA	TRBV5-1	TRBJ1-5	CASSLNTGTSEPQHF
TRBD2	TRBV2	TRBJ2-1	CASSRTSGSSYNEQFF
NA	TRBV6-5	TRBJ1-2	CASSYSNRGGYTF
NA	TRBV27	TRBJ1-1	CASSFDRRPGTEAFF
TRBD1	TRBV28	TRBJ1-5	CASSEQGLYQPQHF
NA	TRBV9	TRBJ2-7	CASSVAPRGGNRYEQYF
TRBD1	TRBV5-1	TRBJ1-1	CASSLDRGEKGTEAFF
NA	TRBV3-1/TRBV3-2	TRBJ1-3	CASSQDWGGGYSGNTIYF
NA	TRBV12-2	TRBJ2-3	CGLEGDRVADTQYF
NA	TRBV6-5	TRBJ1-1	CASSPGRAFF
TRBD2	TRBV5-4	TRBJ2-2	CASRGAGETGELFF
NA	TRBV4-2	TRBJ2-1	CASSQDRREQFF